This paragraph covers one TCR beta chain sequence. There are a few counts of this clone. The clone's antigen remains unknown. Base qualities are not at hand, and no much larger clone is one base apart. Looking up the germline V gene yields CDR1 SQVTM and CDR2 ANQGSEA. The V and J ends are trimmed by 5 bases and 4 bases, leaving 8 bases between them. The CDR3 measures 12 amino acids from cysteine to phenylalanine. Only the CDR3 part of the read is kept: 36 bases, read in frame from the first base. The sample is drawn from a study of sequential checkpoint blockade in melanoma (dated by TCRdb to about 2019). General notes on the study: Patients were assigned by 1:1 randomization to either first-line nivolumab followed by ipilimumab (arm A) or ipilimumab followed by nivolumab (arm B). Both trial sequences were followed by maintenance nivolumab. General conclusions and limits of the study: The model for predicting response that combines TCR metrics with mutation burden needs to be validated in larger, independent patient cohorts.

Explained via the paper, the treatment or condition label denotes: randomized to nivolumab then ipilimumab (arm A) or the reverse (arm B). No trial patient had received prior DNA-damaging chemotherapy. A FACS Aria II flow cytometer was used to sort live CD3+CD8+ cells that were negative for CD19 and CD56 from thawed PBMCs. Samples came from patients with melanoma in CheckMate 064, a randomized, open-label phase II trial of sequential checkpoint blockade. Peripheral blood mononuclear cells were obtained through leukapheresis, purified using Ficoll-Paque, and frozen in human serum containing around 10% DMSO. Right after sorting, the blood CD3+CD8+ cells were verified to be >95% pure, and DNA extraction followed. The immunoSEQ Assay was used to immunosequence TCRbeta CDR3 regions from genomic DNA. Before high-throughput sequencing, genomic DNA was amplified using bias-controlled multiplex PCR. In the original analysis: To quantify the absolute abundance of each unique TCRbeta CDR3 region, the sequences were collapsed and filtered. Clonality, defined as 1 minus Pielou's evenness, was calculated using only productive rearrangements. Clones with significantly greater frequencies in on-treatment versus baseline samples were identified using a previously published method. TCRdb mirrors the immuneACCESS table, restricted to in-frame sequences. Some clones are absent from its copies; in checked studies, under half trace to an unresolved V gene, and the reason for the others is unknown. V, J and clone size were drawn from that table, and D and trimming were deduced from the DNA. For this sample the table gives approximately 11,000 clones, of which around 75% were detected only once. The ten largest clones add up to roughly 17% of the sample.

Material: CD8+ T cells sorted from blood (inferred from file names), obtained from a patient given nivolumab and ipilimumab in sequence. The sequence joins TRBV29-1 to TRBJ2-2; the D gene is perhaps TRBD2, on 5 matching bases. The sequence was collected from a human donor with melanoma. The sequenced DNA is TGCAGCGTTAAGCGGAGCACCGGGGAGCTGTTTTTT. This gives the protein CSVKRSTGELFF.